This TCR beta chain was recorded in a study of T cell changes during pregnancy in multiple sclerosis. The table came from immunoSEQ multiplex PCR; TCRdb's copy has only in-frame clones and leaves some out. The sample consists of tens of thousands of clones, about 89% of them appearing once. This CDR3 is 12 amino acids long. The junction had 6 bases not matched to a gene; V was cut back by 5 bases and J by 12 bases. Germline lookup yields CDR1 LNHDA and CDR2 SQIVND (reference sequence). This chain links TRBV19 with TRBJ1-1; TRBD1 aligns across 10 bases. Specimen: peripheral blood, collected in the second trimester of pregnancy. The TCR was taken from a female donor with multiple sclerosis, enrolled in a pregnancy study. The CDR3 spells CASSFGTGETFF. Written as DNA, the CDR3 is TGTGCCAGTAGTTTTGGGACAGGGGAAACTTTCTTT.